The clone carrying this T cell receptor (beta chain) has a handful of counts. Its cognate antigen is unknown. In TCRdb, the 5' RACE reads were re-called with MiXCR into one record per CDR3 protein. Among a few hundred thousand distinct CDR3 sequences listed, 15% to 20% were seen once. The CDR3 runs to 15 residues. Unmatched junction bases numbered 6, after V lost 5 bases and J lost 2 bases. Germline CDR1 is MDHEN and CDR2 is SYDVKM. These data are taken from a study of identical twins. Study-wide findings and caveats: Twins shared out-of-frame alpha sequences with excess low generation probability. Twin pairs had excess sharing that was weaker in beta out-of-frame sequences.

The material sequenced was naive T cells sorted from blood. The V gene is TRBV28, the J gene TRBJ2-1, with 7 nucleotides matching TRBD1. The receptor comes from a man aged 50 or older in good health. CDR3 coding DNA: TGTGCCAGCAGTCAAAGGGACAGAACCTACAATGAGCAGTTCTTC. Residues: CASSQRDRTYNEQFF.